The T cell receptor (beta chain) described here comes from a study of cytomegalovirus exposure and HLA in healthy donors. Study results and limitations: In an earlier analysis, productive rearrangement rates for most beta V segments clustered near 87% or 30%.

Looked up from germline, CDR1 is MDHEN and CDR2 is SYDVKM. There are 14 residues in the CDR3. Trimming removed 4 bases from V and 6 bases from J, with 16 bases in between. As concerns this clone: No antigen is known for it.

Both 60 Vbeta primers and 13 Jbeta primers went into the PCR. Profiling relied on immunoSEQ multiplex PCR, and the TCRdb table lists in-frame clones only, not all of them. Of 100,000 to 130,000 clones in the sample, about 84% were seen once. This sequence joins TRBV28 and TRBJ2-7; D may be TRBD1 (6 bases). The TCR sequence derives from a man aged 25 to 40 in good health and CMV-seronegative. Sequenced sample: PBMCs. The CDR3 loop reads CASSSRTVRGEQYF. CDR3 nucleotides: TGTGCCAGCAGTTCCCGGACAGTGAGAGGCGAGCAGTACTTC.